This TCR beta chain was sequenced in a study of blood T cell repertoires in COVID-19. Background on the study: The origin of the acute and convalescent COVID-19 samples was the United States, Italy and Spain.

TCRdb's table, derived via immunoSEQ multiplex PCR, lists solely in-frame clones and lacks some. Of about 270,000 clones listed, almost 85% are singletons. Cohort placement rested on clinical history that participants reported themselves. Trimming pared 7 bases from V and 9 bases from J, leaving 16 bases between. CDR1 GTSNPN and CDR2 SVGIG come from the germline V gene (reference sequence). CDR3 size: 13 residues. The sequenced material came from PBMCs or T cells enriched from blood (not recorded which). The chain uses TRBV30 and TRBJ1-6; D possibly corresponds to TRBD1 (6 bases). The sequence came from a woman aged 45 to 65 with acute COVID-19. The CDR3 loop is CASQGSQGSPLHF. In nucleotides, the CDR3 is TGTGCCTCCCAGGGGAGTCAAGGTTCACCCCTCCACTTT.